In its sample, the clone carrying this T cell receptor beta chain was seen a few times. Its cognate antigen is unknown. Germline V gene data show CDR1 as LNHDA and CDR2 as SQIVND (reference sequence). CDR3 length equals 12 residues. V lost 2 bases to trimming and J lost 7 bases, with 6 bases between them. These data are taken from a study of graft-versus-host responses after intestinal transplantation. Turning to the study itself: Tacrolimus and steroids were given for three to four years to all recipients after anti-thymocyte globulin induction.

Study-level results: Peak GvH clone levels in circulation were associated with early post-transplant HvG declines. Detection of GvH clones occurred in recipient marrow, and some had their first appearance in ileum or blood.

Clones were sequenced by immunoSEQ multiplex PCR, and TCRdb holds only the in-frame ones, with some missing. Of some 92,000 clones listed, over 85% are singletons. This chain links TRBV19 with TRBJ1-5; D is undetermined. The origin of this receptor is a human donor who received an intestinal transplant. The source material was unstimulated CD4+ T cells sorted from spleen or lymph node cells, sampled before intestinal transplant. The CDR3, as DNA: TGTGCCAGTAGTATACTCGGGCAGCCCCAGCATTTT. Amino acid sequence: CASSILGQPQHF. The variable domain in full, with the rest retrieved from reference TRBV19 and TRBJ1-5, is DGGITQSPKYLFRKEGQNVTLSCEQNLNHDAMYWYRQDPGQGLRLIYYSQIVNDFQKGDIAEGYSVSREKKESFPLTVTSAQKNPTAFYLCASSILGQPQHFGDGTRLSIL.